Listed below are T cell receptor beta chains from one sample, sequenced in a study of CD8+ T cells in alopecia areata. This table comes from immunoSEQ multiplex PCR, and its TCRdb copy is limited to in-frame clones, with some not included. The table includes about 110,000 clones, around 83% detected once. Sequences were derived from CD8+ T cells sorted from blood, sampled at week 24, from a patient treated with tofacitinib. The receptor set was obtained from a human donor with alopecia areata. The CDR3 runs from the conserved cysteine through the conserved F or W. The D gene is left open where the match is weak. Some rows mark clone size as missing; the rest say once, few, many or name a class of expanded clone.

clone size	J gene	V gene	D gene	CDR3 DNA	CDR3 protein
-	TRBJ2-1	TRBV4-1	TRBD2	TGCGCCAGCAGCTGGGAACTAGCGGGGACCTCCTACAATGAGCAGTTCTTC	CASSWELAGTSYNEQFF
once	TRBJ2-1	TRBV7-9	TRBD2	TGTGCCAGCAGGACAACTAGCGGGGTTAACAATGAGCAGTTCTTC	CASRTTSGVNNEQFF
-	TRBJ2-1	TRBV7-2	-	TGTGCCAGCAGCTTGTTGGACAATGAGCAGTTCTTC	CASSLLDNEQFF
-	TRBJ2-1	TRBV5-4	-	TGTGCCAGCAGCTTGGCCGGGAGCCCTTTCAATGAGCAGTTCTTC	CASSLAGSPFNEQFF
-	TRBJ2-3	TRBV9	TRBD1	TGTGCCAGCAGCCCGATTGCGGGACAGGCTGCTAGCACAGATACGCAGTATTTT	CASSPIAGQAASTDTQYF
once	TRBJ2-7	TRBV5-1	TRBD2	TGCGCCAGCAGCCCCGGACTAGCGGGACCTTCTTCTATGGACGAGCAGTACTTC	CASSPGLAGPSSMDEQYF
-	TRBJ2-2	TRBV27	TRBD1	TGTGCCAGCAGTTTATTCGGGGACAGTGGCGGGGAGCTGTTTTTT	CASSLFGDSGGELFF
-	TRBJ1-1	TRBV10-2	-	TGCGCCAGCAGCACCGGACAGTTCATGAACACTGAAGCTTTCTTT	CASSTGQFMNTEAFF
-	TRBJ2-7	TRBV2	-	TGTGCCAGCAGTGGGACCCCAGCAGGCACCTACGAGCAGTACTTC	CASSGTPAGTYEQYF
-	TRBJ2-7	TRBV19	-	TGTGCCAGTTCCGCGCCTTCCTACGAGCAGTACTTC	CASSAPSYEQYF
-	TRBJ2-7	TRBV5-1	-	TGCGCCAGCAGCACCGGACGCAGCTCCCTTTACGAGCAGTACTTC	CASSTGRSSLYEQYF
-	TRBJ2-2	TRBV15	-	TGTGCCACCAGCCGCGCGGGCGGGGAGCTGTTTTTT	CATSRAGGELFF
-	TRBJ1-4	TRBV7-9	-	TGTGCCAGCAGCGCGGACGGGAATGAAAAACTGTTTTTT	CASSADGNEKLFF
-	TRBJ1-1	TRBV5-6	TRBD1	TGTGCCAGCAGCTGGGGACAGGGTGTCTCTGAAGCTTTCTTT	CASSWGQGVSEAFF
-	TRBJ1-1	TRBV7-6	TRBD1	TGTGCCAGCAGCCCCGGACAGGGGTTAGACACTGAAGCTTTCTTT	CASSPGQGLDTEAFF
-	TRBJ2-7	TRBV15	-	TGTGCCACCAGCAGAGATAGCACCTACGAGCAGTACTTC	CATSRDSTYEQYF
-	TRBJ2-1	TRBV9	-	TGTGCCAGCAGCGCGGTTCATGGCTCCTACAATGAGCAGTTCTTC	CASSAVHGSYNEQFF